This T cell receptor (beta chain) was captured by sequencing in a study of response to subunit inactivated influenza vaccine. TCRdb called the RT-PCR reads again in MiXCR, with one record for every CDR3 protein. The data hold over 650,000 distinct CDR3 sequences, with approximately 17% observed a single time. The CDR3 is 17 residues long. Trimming removed 2 bases at V and 0 bases at J, with 11 bases between. Germline CDR1 and CDR2: SEHNR and FQNEAQ (reference sequence). This clonotype came up a few times. This sample comprised PBMCs from blood, obtained 5 days after vaccination. The chain couples TRBV7-9 to TRBJ2-6; possibly TRBD2 for D (5 bases). The source of this sequence is a man aged 50-60 years who received an inactivated influenza vaccine. CDR3 sequence reads: CASSLFGEPSGANVLTF. The CDR3 coding sequence is TGTGCCAGCAGCTTATTCGGGGAACCCTCTGGGGCCAACGTCCTGACTTTC.